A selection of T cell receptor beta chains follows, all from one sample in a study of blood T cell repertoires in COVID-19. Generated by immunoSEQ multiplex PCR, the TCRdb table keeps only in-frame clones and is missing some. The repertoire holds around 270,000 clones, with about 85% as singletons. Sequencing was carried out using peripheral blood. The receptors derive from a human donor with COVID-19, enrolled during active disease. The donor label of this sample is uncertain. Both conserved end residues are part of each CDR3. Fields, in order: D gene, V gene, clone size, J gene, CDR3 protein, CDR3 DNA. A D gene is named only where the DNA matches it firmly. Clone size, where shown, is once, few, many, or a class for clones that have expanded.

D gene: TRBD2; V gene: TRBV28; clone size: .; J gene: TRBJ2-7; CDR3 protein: CASSLPGLAGSRPYEQYF; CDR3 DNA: TGTGCCAGCAGTTTACCCGGACTAGCGGGCTCTAGGCCCTACGAGCAGTACTTC
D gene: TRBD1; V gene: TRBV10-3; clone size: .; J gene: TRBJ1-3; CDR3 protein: CAIRDRDSSGNTIYF; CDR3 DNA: TGTGCCATCAGAGACCGGGACAGCTCTGGAAACACCATATATTTT
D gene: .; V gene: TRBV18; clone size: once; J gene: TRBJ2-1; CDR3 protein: CASSPSSGSYNEQFF; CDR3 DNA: TGTGCCAGCTCACCATCCAGCGGGTCCTACAATGAGCAGTTCTTC
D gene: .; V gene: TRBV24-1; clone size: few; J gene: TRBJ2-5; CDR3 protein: CATSDPSRIEETQYF; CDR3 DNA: TGTGCCACCAGTGATCCATCTAGGATAGAAGAGACCCAGTACTTC
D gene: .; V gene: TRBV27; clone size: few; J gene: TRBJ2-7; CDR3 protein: CASSLPAREQYF; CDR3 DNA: TGTGCCAGCAGTTTACCCGCTAGGGAGCAGTACTTC
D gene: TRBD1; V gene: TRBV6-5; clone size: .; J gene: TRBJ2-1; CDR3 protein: CASSYERTGGDEQFF; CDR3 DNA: TGTGCCAGCAGTTACGAACGGACAGGGGGGGATGAGCAGTTCTTC
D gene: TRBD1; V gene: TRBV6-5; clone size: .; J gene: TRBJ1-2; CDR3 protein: CASSQGQGVYGYTF; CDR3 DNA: TGTGCCAGCAGTCAGGGACAGGGGGTCTATGGCTACACCTTC
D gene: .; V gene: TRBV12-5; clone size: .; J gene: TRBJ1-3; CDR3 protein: CASGLEGGVSGNTIYF; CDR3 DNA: TGTGCTAGTGGTCTTGAGGGGGGGGTCTCTGGAAACACCATATATTTT
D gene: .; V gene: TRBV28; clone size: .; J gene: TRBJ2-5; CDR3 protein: CASRSGTSQETQYF; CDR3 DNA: TGTGCCAGCAGGTCGGGGACAAGCCAAGAGACCCAGTACTTC
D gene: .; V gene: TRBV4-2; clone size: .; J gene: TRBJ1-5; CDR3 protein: CASSQDRGQPQHF; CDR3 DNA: TGTGCCAGCAGCCAAGATCGCGGTCAGCCCCAGCATTTT
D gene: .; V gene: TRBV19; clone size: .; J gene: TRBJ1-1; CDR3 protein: CASSISGLNTEAFF; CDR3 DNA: TGTGCCAGTAGTATATCAGGGTTGAACACTGAAGCTTTCTTT
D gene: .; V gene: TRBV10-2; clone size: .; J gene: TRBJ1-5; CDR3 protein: CASTPDSNQPQHF; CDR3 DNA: TGCGCCAGCACACCAGATAGCAATCAGCCCCAGCATTTT